This is a list of T cell receptor beta chains from one sample in a study of patients and donors after allogeneic stem cell transplantation. TCRdb ran MiXCR on the RT-PCR reads and lists one entry per CDR3 protein. Of a few hundred thousand distinct CDR3 sequences listed, about 37% are singletons. Sequenced sample: blood, either unsorted or a sorted T cell fraction (not recorded which). The receptors derive from a human donor who was either an allogeneic HSCT recipient or a stem cell or donor lymphocyte infusion donor (not recorded which). It is not recorded whose cells these are; they may come from a transplant donor. Each CDR3 is given with its conserved first and last residue. The order of the fields is V gene, clone size, J gene, D gene, CDR3 protein, CDR3 DNA. D genes are given only for firm matches. Not all rows give a size; the values are once, few, many and, for expanded clones, a class.

V: TRBV12-3/TRBV12-4; size: few; J: TRBJ1-1; D: TRBD1; CDR3: CASRPPRQGSVNTEAFF; DNA: TGTGCCAGCAGGCCTCCGAGACAGGGGTCCGTGAACACTGAAGCTTTCTTT
V: TRBV10-3; size: NA; J: TRBJ2-7; D: NA; CDR3: CASNEGSGHLRKYF; DNA: TGTGCCTCGAACGAGGGAAGCGGACACCTACGGAAGTACTTC
V: TRBV27; size: NA; J: TRBJ2-1; D: TRBD1; CDR3: CASSHPRGPQIHNEQFF; DNA: TGTGCCAGCAGTCACCCCAGGGGGCCCCAAATTCACAATGAGCAGTTCTTC
V: TRBV5-5; size: few; J: TRBJ1-2; D: TRBD1; CDR3: CASSGQAINYGYTF; DNA: TGTGCCAGCAGCGGACAGGCGATTAACTATGGCTACACCTTC
V: TRBV10-3; size: few; J: TRBJ2-1; D: NA; CDR3: CAIHDRYNEQFF; DNA: TGTGCCATCCACGACAGATACAATGAGCAGTTCTTC
V: TRBV7-9; size: few; J: TRBJ1-1; D: NA; CDR3: CASTPSGNTEAFF; DNA: TGTGCCAGCACCCCGAGCGGGAACACTGAAGCTTTCTTT
V: TRBV30; size: few; J: TRBJ1-1; D: NA; CDR3: CAWSVIQTPTGEAFF; DNA: TGTGCCTGGAGTGTAATACAGACCCCAACTGGCGAAGCTTTCTTT
V: TRBV27; size: few; J: TRBJ2-5; D: NA; CDR3: CARRGRGQETQYF; DNA: TGTGCCAGGAGAGGCCGGGGCCAAGAGACCCAGTACTTC
V: TRBV20-1; size: few; J: TRBJ1-2; D: NA; CDR3: CSAIPTYGSWGGYTF; DNA: TGCAGTGCTATTCCCACTTACGGATCATGGGGTGGCTACACCTTC
V: TRBV12-3/TRBV12-4; size: few; J: TRBJ1-1; D: NA; CDR3: CASSLGGGHTEAFF; DNA: TGTGCCAGCAGTTTAGGAGGGGGGCACACTGAAGCTTTCTTT
V: TRBV29-1; size: NA; J: TRBJ1-1; D: NA; CDR3: CSARLGGREAFF; DNA: TGCAGCGCCCGTTTGGGGGGGCGGGAAGCTTTCTTT
V: TRBV5-5; size: few; J: TRBJ1-1; D: TRBD1; CDR3: CASSLGPGQGGDNTEAFF; DNA: TGTGCCAGCAGCTTGGGCCCGGGACAGGGGGGCGATAACACTGAAGCTTTCTTT
V: TRBV5-6; size: few; J: TRBJ1-4; D: TRBD1; CDR3: CASSFGTGGFGSEKLFF; DNA: TGTGCCAGCAGCTTCGGGACAGGGGGGTTTGGATCTGAAAAACTGTTTTTT
V: TRBV7-9; size: few; J: TRBJ2-7; D: NA; CDR3: CASSLGYSASYEQYF; DNA: TGTGCCAGCAGCTTAGGCTACTCCGCATCCTACGAGCAGTACTTC